This T cell receptor beta chain was documented in a study of quantifying T cell responses using KT2 cells. Whole-study context: Reverse transcription used primers in the TCR alpha and beta constant regions. Under optimum conditions, T4 ligation efficiency was estimated at more than 8.5%. Whole-study findings and limits: Counts of KT2 alpha and beta sequences rose linearly with the number of KT2 cells added.

This clonotype was observed at least ten times. The antigen remains undetermined. Trimming left V 1 base short and J 8 bases short, with 14 bases between. From germline, CDR1 is SGHTA and CDR2 FQGNSA. This CDR3 region has 14 residues. An oligo carrying a UMI was ligated to the cDNA 3' end. An equimolar mix of RC1.1 and RC1.2 primed the beta chain across TRBC1 and TRBC2. Separate processing of TCR alpha and beta chains began at the second PCR. MiXCR, applied by TCRdb to the UMI-ligation and nested PCR reads, yields one record per CDR3 protein. The data contain 25,000 to 35,000 distinct CDR3 sequences, approximately 10% of them singletons. The sample is PBMC spiked with counted cells of clone KT2.

This sequence originates from a human donor. The rearrangement uses TRBV7-2 and TRBJ1-2; no reliable D call. The sample comprised PBMCs spiked with cells of the T cell clone KT2. CDR3 in amino acids: CASSLEGIPIGYTF. The CDR3 nucleotides read TGTGCCAGCAGCTTAGAAGGTATTCCTATCGGCTACACCTTC. The full variable domain, with the rest looked up from reference TRBV7-2 and TRBJ1-2, is GAGVSQSPSNKVTEKGKDVELRCDPISGHTALYWYRQSLGQGLEFLIYFQGNSAPDKSGLPSDRFSAERTGGSVSTLTIQRTQQEDSAVYLCASSLEGIPIGYTFGSGTRLTVV.